These T cell receptor beta chains were read from a single sample in a study of blood T cell repertoires in COVID-19. TCRdb's table, derived via immunoSEQ multiplex PCR, lists solely in-frame clones and lacks some. Of some 370,000 clones in the sample, roughly four fifths were seen once. The sample taken for sequencing was PBMCs or T cells enriched from blood (not recorded which). These receptors were obtained from a woman in her forties or fifties who had recovered from COVID-19. Both conserved end residues are part of each CDR3. A D gene is named only where the DNA matches it firmly. Clone size is not always given. Where it is, it says once, few, many or a class for expanded clones.

J gene: TRBJ1-2; V gene: TRBV19; D gene: .; clone size: .; CDR3 protein: CASSIVPGNYGYTF; CDR3 DNA: TGTGCCAGTAGTATAGTCCCAGGCAACTATGGCTACACCTTC
J gene: TRBJ2-7; V gene: TRBV21-1; D gene: .; clone size: .; CDR3 protein: CASSKARGSYEQYF; CDR3 DNA: TGTGCCAGCAGCAAAGCGCGCGGCTCCTACGAGCAGTACTTC
J gene: TRBJ2-7; V gene: TRBV4-2; D gene: .; clone size: .; CDR3 protein: CASSQDIGGEQYF; CDR3 DNA: TGTGCCAGCAGCCAAGATATCGGGGGCGAGCAGTACTTC
J gene: TRBJ2-7; V gene: TRBV4-3; D gene: TRBD2; clone size: few; CDR3 protein: CASSQAAGTRSHEQYF; CDR3 DNA: TGCGCCAGCAGCCAAGCCGCCGGGACTAGATCTCACGAGCAGTACTTC
J gene: TRBJ2-2; V gene: TRBV4-2; D gene: .; clone size: few; CDR3 protein: CASSQYLRGDRNTGELFF; CDR3 DNA: TGTGCCAGCAGCCAATACCTCAGGGGCGATAGGAACACCGGGGAGCTGTTTTTT
J gene: TRBJ1-1; V gene: TRBV5-4; D gene: .; clone size: .; CDR3 protein: CASSLEVGNTEAFF; CDR3 DNA: TGTGCCAGCAGCTTGGAAGTCGGGAACACTGAAGCTTTCTTT
J gene: TRBJ2-1; V gene: TRBV7-9; D gene: TRBD1; clone size: once; CDR3 protein: CASSHRDRGNEQFF; CDR3 DNA: TGTGCCAGCAGCCACCGGGACAGGGGAAATGAGCAGTTCTTC
J gene: TRBJ2-3; V gene: TRBV5-8; D gene: TRBD2; clone size: .; CDR3 protein: CASSLLAGALRQYF; CDR3 DNA: TGTGCCAGCAGCTTGCTAGCGGGAGCGCTTAGGCAGTATTTT
J gene: TRBJ2-3; V gene: TRBV6-5; D gene: TRBD2; clone size: .; CDR3 protein: CASSYSRGGSADTQYF; CDR3 DNA: TGTGCCAGCAGTTACTCGCGGGGGGGCAGTGCAGATACGCAGTATTTT
J gene: TRBJ1-4; V gene: TRBV30; D gene: .; clone size: .; CDR3 protein: CAWSPTQGLNEKLFF; CDR3 DNA: TGTGCCTGGAGTCCCACACAAGGACTTAATGAAAAACTGTTTTTT
J gene: TRBJ2-2; V gene: TRBV2; D gene: TRBD2; clone size: .; CDR3 protein: CASSLRLAGNTGELFF; CDR3 DNA: TGTGCCAGCAGTCTACGACTAGCGGGGAACACCGGGGAGCTGTTTTTT
J gene: TRBJ2-3; V gene: TRBV5-6; D gene: .; clone size: .; CDR3 protein: CASSLVWGLADTQYF; CDR3 DNA: TGTGCCAGCAGCTTGGTCTGGGGCTTGGCAGATACGCAGTATTTT
J gene: TRBJ1-2; V gene: TRBV29-1; D gene: TRBD1; clone size: .; CDR3 protein: CSAVGTGAANYGYTF; CDR3 DNA: TGCAGCGCCGTCGGGACAGGGGCCGCTAACTATGGCTACACCTTC
J gene: TRBJ2-4; V gene: TRBV6-2/TRBV6-3; D gene: .; clone size: .; CDR3 protein: CASSYLSGVGNIQYF; CDR3 DNA: TGTGCCAGCAGTTATCTTTCAGGGGTTGGAAACATTCAGTACTTC
J gene: TRBJ2-1; V gene: TRBV19; D gene: TRBD1; clone size: .; CDR3 protein: CASSMGGDRAYNEQFF; CDR3 DNA: TGTGCCAGTAGTATGGGGGGGGACAGGGCCTACAATGAGCAGTTCTTC
J gene: TRBJ1-2; V gene: TRBV11-2; D gene: .; clone size: .; CDR3 protein: CASSPQGYGYTF; CDR3 DNA: TGTGCCAGCAGCCCTCAGGGTTATGGCTACACCTTC
J gene: TRBJ2-1; V gene: TRBV30; D gene: TRBD2; clone size: .; CDR3 protein: CAWRPGLAGNYNEQFF; CDR3 DNA: TGTGCCTGGAGGCCGGGACTAGCGGGCAACTACAATGAGCAGTTCTTC
J gene: TRBJ1-6; V gene: TRBV11-2; D gene: .; clone size: .; CDR3 protein: CASSLVGGSSSYNSPLHF; CDR3 DNA: TGTGCCAGCAGCTTAGTTGGCGGATCCAGCTCCTATAATTCACCCCTCCACTTT
J gene: TRBJ2-3; V gene: TRBV27; D gene: .; clone size: .; CDR3 protein: CASSPAGGPRSGTDTQYF; CDR3 DNA: TGTGCCAGCAGTCCGGCCGGGGGGCCTCGTTCTGGCACAGATACGCAGTATTTT
J gene: TRBJ1-5; V gene: TRBV19; D gene: .; clone size: .; CDR3 protein: CASSTSLSAGQPQHF; CDR3 DNA: TGTGCCAGTAGTACAAGCCTCTCCGCGGGGCAACCCCAGCATTTT
J gene: TRBJ2-4; V gene: TRBV6-5; D gene: .; clone size: .; CDR3 protein: CASRPWEENIQYF; CDR3 DNA: TGTGCCAGCAGGCCCTGGGAGGAAAACATTCAGTACTTC
J gene: TRBJ2-4; V gene: TRBV5-1; D gene: TRBD2; clone size: .; CDR3 protein: CASSSTTSGSWDIQYF; CDR3 DNA: TGCGCCAGCAGCTCGACGACTAGCGGGAGTTGGGACATTCAGTACTTC